The rows below give T cell receptor beta chains drawn from one sample of a study of blood T cell repertoires in COVID-19. The table came from immunoSEQ multiplex PCR; TCRdb's copy has only in-frame clones and leaves some out. The repertoire holds roughly 150,000 clones, with roughly 80% as singletons. The sequenced sample was PBMCs or T cells enriched from blood (not recorded which). The source of these receptors is a woman between 35 and 50 years old with acute COVID-19. The CDR3 runs from the conserved cysteine through the conserved F or W. D genes are given only for firm matches. Clone size is given for some rows only: seen once, a few or many times, or a class if the clone is expanded.

J gene	D gene	clone size	V gene	CDR3 DNA	CDR3 protein
TRBJ1-2	-	-	TRBV12-3/TRBV12-4	TGTGCCAGCAGACCCCGTCCGGGCTATGGCTACACCTTC	CASRPRPGYGYTF
TRBJ2-7	-	-	TRBV6-2/TRBV6-3	TGTGCCAGCAGTTGGTCCAGGGTTCACGAGCAGTACTTC	CASSWSRVHEQYF
TRBJ1-3	-	-	TRBV14	TGTGCCAGCAGCCAAGAACAGAACTCTGGAAACACCATATATTTT	CASSQEQNSGNTIYF
TRBJ2-7	-	-	TRBV12-5	TGTGCTAGTGGTTTGGTGGGCGGGGCGGGAATGGGTTACGAGCAGTACTTC	CASGLVGGAGMGYEQYF
TRBJ2-5	TRBD1	-	TRBV3-1/TRBV3-2	TGTGCCAGCAGCCAAGAATCATTTGGGGACAGGGGGCGAAGAGAGACCCAGTACTTC	CASSQESFGDRGRRETQYF
TRBJ2-1	TRBD2	-	TRBV27	TGTGCCAGCAGTTTCTCCCGACTAGCGGGATTTTACAATGAGCAGTTCTTC	CASSFSRLAGFYNEQFF
TRBJ2-7	TRBD2	-	TRBV7-3	TGTGCCAGCAGCCCCGGGGGGGGTTTCTCCTACGAGCAGTACTTC	CASSPGGGFSYEQYF
TRBJ2-1	TRBD2	-	TRBV7-9	TGTGCCAGCAGCTCTGGTCAGCCAGCGGGGAATGAGCAGTTCTTC	CASSSGQPAGNEQFF
TRBJ2-1	TRBD1	-	TRBV2	TGTGCCAGCAGTCCCGGACAGGGGCCCAGCTCCTACAATGAGCAGTTCTTC	CASSPGQGPSSYNEQFF
TRBJ1-6	-	-	TRBV7-9	TGTGCCAGCAGCTCACAGGGCAATTCACCCCTCCACTTT	CASSSQGNSPLHF
TRBJ2-5	TRBD2	-	TRBV7-9	TGTGCCAGCAGCTTGAACGGGAGGGGTGAGACCCAGTACTTC	CASSLNGRGETQYF
TRBJ1-6	-	-	TRBV5-1	TGCGCCAGCAGCTTGGAAGGGGTCTCACCCCTCCACTTT	CASSLEGVSPLHF
TRBJ1-1	TRBD1	-	TRBV11-3	TGTGCCAGCAGCTTGGGACAGCGGAACACTGAAGCTTTCTTT	CASSLGQRNTEAFF
TRBJ2-7	-	-	TRBV27	TGTGCCAGCAGTTTGGCGGCTTCCTACGAGCAGTACTTC	CASSLAASYEQYF
TRBJ2-2	-	once	TRBV11-3	TGTGCCAGCAGCTTTACCGGGACAACTGACACCGGGGAGCTGTTTTTT	CASSFTGTTDTGELFF
TRBJ2-5	TRBD1	-	TRBV5-6	TGTGCCAGCTGTTTCACTACAGGGGGCTTCCAAGAGACCCAGTACTTC	CASCFTTGGFQETQYF
TRBJ2-6	-	-	TRBV9	TGTGCCAGCAGCCCAGGGGACTCTGGGGCCAACGTCCTGACTTTC	CASSPGDSGANVLTF
TRBJ1-4	TRBD1	few	TRBV2	TGTGCCAGCAGGGGATGGACAGGGGGCGCGGCTAATGAAAAACTGTTTTTT	CASRGWTGGAANEKLFF
TRBJ2-1	-	-	TRBV2	TGTGCCAGCAGAACGTCGTCCCAGGTCAATGAGCAGTTCTTC	CASRTSSQVNEQFF
TRBJ2-1	-	-	TRBV5-4	TGTGCCAGCAGCTTGGGTCTGCTTGAGAGCTCCTACAATGAGCAGTTCTTC	CASSLGLLESSYNEQFF
TRBJ1-2	TRBD1	-	TRBV5-1	TGCGCCAGCAGCTTGAGCGCCTCCGGACAGGGGGCCTCAGGCGGCTACACCTTC	CASSLSASGQGASGGYTF
TRBJ1-1	-	-	TRBV20-1	TGCAGTGCTACAGGGGTCTCTGAAGCTTTCTTT	CSATGVSEAFF
TRBJ2-3	-	few	TRBV9	TGTGCCAGCACCTCCCAAGGGGATAGCACAGATACGCAGTATTTT	CASTSQGDSTDTQYF
TRBJ2-1	TRBD2	-	TRBV7-2	TGTGCCAGCAGCTTCGGCGGGAGGGTTCGCGATGAGCAGTTCTTC	CASSFGGRVRDEQFF
TRBJ1-3	-	-	TRBV2	TGTGCCAGCACCGGGGGAGTAACTGGAAACACCATATATTTT	CASTGGVTGNTIYF
TRBJ1-4	TRBD1	few	TRBV18	TGTGCCAGCTCACCAATTTTTTTCGGGCAGGGGGCAGGCGAAAAACTGTTTTTT	CASSPIFFGQGAGEKLFF
TRBJ2-1	TRBD2	-	TRBV2	TGTGCCAGCAGTGAGGGACTAGCGGGAGGCGGGAATGAGCAGTTCTTC	CASSEGLAGGGNEQFF
TRBJ2-4	-	-	TRBV20-1	TGCAGTGCTAGGGGGGGAGGTCAATGGTACTTC	CSARGGGQWYF
TRBJ2-3	-	once	TRBV29-1	TGCAGCGTGTGGGCCATATCTGGTGGGCAGTATTTT	CSVWAISGGQYF
TRBJ2-3	-	-	TRBV5-4	TGTGCCAGCAGCTTATCGCAGGGTTCAGATACGCAGTATTTT	CASSLSQGSDTQYF
TRBJ1-2	TRBD1	-	TRBV7-9	TGTGCCAGCAGCACGGGACAGGGGGTGTCGGGCTACACCTTC	CASSTGQGVSGYTF
TRBJ1-2	TRBD1	-	TRBV14	TGTGCCAGCAGCCCGCAGGGGGCTAACTATGGCTACACCTTC	CASSPQGANYGYTF
TRBJ1-3	-	-	TRBV14	TGTGCCAGCAGCCAAGATGTGGACACACTGACAAACACCATATATTTT	CASSQDVDTLTNTIYF
TRBJ2-1	-	-	TRBV15	TGTGCCACCAGCAGAGGTGGGACTTCCGATGAGCAGTTCTTC	CATSRGGTSDEQFF
TRBJ2-1	-	-	TRBV5-5	TGTGCCAGCAGCTTCTGGGGCGGCAATGAGCAGTTCTTC	CASSFWGGNEQFF
TRBJ1-2	-	-	TRBV6-2/TRBV6-3	TGTGCCAGCAGTTACAGACATTATGGCTACACCTTC	CASSYRHYGYTF
TRBJ2-3	-	few	TRBV27	TGTGCCAGCACCCTGAGGGGGTCAAGCACAGATACGCAGTATTTT	CASTLRGSSTDTQYF
TRBJ1-5	TRBD1	-	TRBV19	TGTGCCAGTAGTACGATGACAGGGTCGGTTCAGCCCCAGCATTTT	CASSTMTGSVQPQHF
TRBJ2-7	-	-	TRBV5-6	TGTGCCAGCAGCTTGGGTACTCGACAGACGACCTACGAGCAGTACTTC	CASSLGTRQTTYEQYF
TRBJ1-2	-	-	TRBV12-3/TRBV12-4	TGTGCCAGCGACAACCCAGGGGTAGGCGGCTACACCTTC	CASDNPGVGGYTF
TRBJ2-3	TRBD2	-	TRBV6-5	TGTGCCAGCAGTTACCGGACTAGCGGGAGTACAGATACGCAGTATTTT	CASSYRTSGSTDTQYF
TRBJ1-1	-	-	TRBV19	TGTGCCAGTAGTATGGGAGGGGCCCAAGACACTGAAGCTTTCTTT	CASSMGGAQDTEAFF
TRBJ2-3	TRBD2	once	TRBV9	TGTGCCAGCAGCGTTGGGAGGGGCACAGATACGCAGTATTTT	CASSVGRGTDTQYF
TRBJ2-3	-	-	TRBV9	TGTGCCAGCACGCAGGGCCTTATGACAGATACGCAGTATTTT	CASTQGLMTDTQYF
TRBJ2-5	TRBD2	-	TRBV3-1/TRBV3-2	TGTGCCAGCAGCCAAGGGGTACCAGCGGGAGGGCCGGGAGAGACCCAGTACTTC	CASSQGVPAGGPGETQYF
TRBJ2-3	-	-	TRBV15	TGTGCCACCAGCAGTAGAAACACAGATACGCAGTATTTT	CATSSRNTDTQYF
TRBJ2-3	TRBD2	-	TRBV19	TGTGCCAGTAGTAAAGGTCTAGCGGCCACAGATACGCAGTATTTT	CASSKGLAATDTQYF
TRBJ2-1	-	-	TRBV5-1	TGCGCCAGCGCCGTGGGGCAGGTCTCCTACAATGAGCAGTTCTTC	CASAVGQVSYNEQFF
TRBJ2-1	TRBD2	-	TRBV6-1	TGTGCCAGCAGCGACCAATCTAGCGGTTTCAATGAGCAGTTCTTC	CASSDQSSGFNEQFF
TRBJ2-5	TRBD1	-	TRBV29-1	TGCAGCCTCCGACAGGGAAGGGTTCAAGAGACCCAGTACTTC	CSLRQGRVQETQYF
TRBJ2-1	TRBD1	-	TRBV28	TGTGCCAGCAGTTTCTCCGGGACAGCAGGATCATACAATGAGCAGTTCTTC	CASSFSGTAGSYNEQFF
TRBJ2-5	TRBD2	-	TRBV5-4	TGTGCCAGCAGCCGGGGAGTAGCGGGAGGGGAAGAGACCCAGTACTTC	CASSRGVAGGEETQYF
TRBJ1-4	TRBD1	-	TRBV6-5	TGTGCCAGCAGCCTAGGACAGGCAACTAATGAAAAACTGTTTTTT	CASSLGQATNEKLFF
TRBJ2-3	TRBD1	-	TRBV12-3/TRBV12-4	TGTGCCAGCAGGGACAGGGCTCAGGATACGCAGTATTTT	CASRDRAQDTQYF
TRBJ1-4	-	-	TRBV19	TGTGCCAGTAGTAGTTTACAGGGAGCTAAAGGAGAAAAACTGTTTTTT	CASSSLQGAKGEKLFF